This entry lists 20 T cell receptor beta chains sequenced from one sample in a study of blood T cell repertoires in COVID-19 (dated by TCRdb to about 2020). Libraries were built with the immunoSEQ multiplex PCR assay. The clones in this table, taken by TCRdb from immuneACCESS, are in-frame only. Not every clone is retained; where verified, under half of the shortfall comes from an unresolved V gene, and the cause of the rest is unknown. For this sample the table gives 190,000 or so clones, of which about 86% were detected only once. Of the sample, less than 3.5% is held by the ten largest clones. Sequenced material: peripheral blood. Every receptor here comes from a woman in her thirties with active or convalescent COVID-19.

This clone was detected a few times. V is TRBV5-6 and J is TRBJ1-2; 10 bases align to TRBD1. From germline, CDR1 is SGHDT and CDR2 YYEEEE. V gave up 3 bases and J gave up 4 bases; unmatched junction bases: 0. This CDR3 comprises 13 residues. CDR3 sequence reads: CASSWTGGYGYTF. CDR3 DNA sequence: TGTGCCAGCAGCTGGACAGGGGGCTATGGCTACACCTTC.

The V gene is TRBV28, the J gene TRBJ1-5; 7 positions match TRBD1. Germline V lookup: CDR1 MDHEN, CDR2 SYDVKM. Trimming cost V 6 bases and J 2 bases; bases outside gene matches: 7. This CDR3 spans 15 amino acids. The CDR3 nucleotides read TGTGCCAGCAGACCCAACCAGGGGGGCAATCAGCCCCAGCATTTT. This encodes CASRPNQGGNQPQHF.

This chain uses TRBV9 with TRBJ1-1; no clear D. The CDR3 consists of 15 residues. Per the germline V gene, CDR1 is SGDLS and CDR2 is YYNGEE. V shed 0 bases and J shed 5 bases, with 14 bases lying between them. CDR3 in DNA: TGTGCCAGCAGCGTAGATCTATCAGGAGGGACTGAAGCTTTCTTT. Translation gives CASSVDLSGGTEAFF.

The rearrangement uses TRBV7-6 and TRBJ1-6; perhaps TRBD1 as D (5 bases). V was shortened by 2 bases and J by 9 bases, with 14 bases between the two germline ends. The CDR3 covers 15 residues. The germline gives CDR1 SGHVS, CDR2 FNYEAQ. CDR3 nucleotides: TGTGCCAGCAGCTTATCGGCAGGGTCAAGTTCACCCCTCCACTTT. This encodes CASSLSAGSSSPLHF.

J is TRBJ2-1 and V is TRBV20-1; 9 positions agree with TRBD2. The V and J ends lost 3 bases and 7 bases, in that order; junction bases with no gene match: 10. This CDR3 has 15 amino acids. Germline CDR1 DFQATT, CDR2 SNEGSKA (reference sequence). This CDR3 is CSASSAGGVGNEQFF. CDR3 sequence (DNA): TGCAGTGCTAGTTCGGCGGGAGGGGTGGGGAATGAGCAGTTCTTC.

The V and J genes are TRBV6-5 and TRBJ2-7; possibly TRBD1 for D (5 bases). From germline, CDR1 is MNHEY and CDR2 SVGAGI. The CDR3 covers 13 residues. Deletions cut 5 bases from V and 5 bases from J, with 13 bases between. The CDR3 DNA follows: TGTGCCAGCAGTAGGGCTAACAGGCACGAGCAGTACTTC. Protein: CASSRANRHEQYF.

The chain carries TRBV7-9 and TRBJ2-5; tentatively, D is TRBD1 (6 bases). Between the trimmed V and J ends, which lost 1 base and 5 bases, there was a span of 17 bases. The CDR3 runs to 16 residues. CDR1 SEHNR and CDR2 FQNEAQ come from the germline V gene (reference sequence). CDR3 protein: CASSLDKQGLGETQYF. CDR3 DNA: TGTGCCAGCAGCTTAGACAAGCAGGGGTTGGGGGAGACCCAGTACTTC.

V gene TRBV4-1 combines with J gene TRBJ2-1; 7 nucleotides line up with TRBD1. The CDR3 totals 16 residues. Germline CDR1 reads MGHRA; CDR2 reads YSYEKL. Germline trimming cut 5 bases from V and 4 bases from J; bases unmatched to any gene: 11. Here the CDR3 reads CASSSNGRGLYNEQFF. In DNA form, the CDR3 reads TGCGCCAGCAGCTCCAATGGCAGGGGGTTATACAATGAGCAGTTCTTC.

The CDR3 protein is CASSSFGELFF. CDR3 nucleotide sequence: TGTGCCAGCAGCTCGTTCGGGGAGCTGTTTTTT. The V gene is TRBV9, the J gene TRBJ2-2, with unresolved D. The germline V gene encodes CDR1 SGDLS and CDR2 YYNGEE. The CDR3 contains 11 residues. Trimming removed 4 bases at V and 7 bases at J, with 5 bases between.

The chain is built from TRBV12-3 or TRBV12-4 and TRBJ2-1; 10 nucleotides agree with TRBD2. This CDR3 has 13 residues. Unmatched junction bases numbered 8, after V lost 6 bases and J lost 12 bases. This CDR3 is CASRTPSGGGQFF. The CDR3 DNA reads TGTGCCAGCAGGACCCCCAGCGGGGGGGGGCAGTTCTTC.

V and J are TRBV10-1 and TRBJ1-1, with TRBD1 identical over 8 bases. This CDR3 comprises 16 residues. The germline gives CDR1 WNHNN, CDR2 SYGVQD (reference sequence). V lost 2 bases, J lost 4 bases, and 9 bases stayed unmatched. CDR3 DNA sequence: TGCGCCAGCAGTGAGCGGAGAACCACAGGGGGCACTGAAGCTTTCTTT. Its translation is CASSERRTTGGTEAFF.

The genes are TRBV28 and TRBJ2-7; the D gene is possibly TRBD1 (5 bases). The CDR3 has 14 residues. Germline loops: CDR1 MDHEN, CDR2 SYDVKM. The V end was cut by 6 bases, the J end by 1 base, with 13 bases between. CDR3: CASSSLRGSYEQYF. The CDR3 region has the DNA TGTGCCAGCAGCTCTCTAAGGGGTTCCTACGAGCAGTACTTC.

The chain joins TRBV25-1 to TRBJ2-2; TRBD1 matches 8 bases. Germline trimming cut 5 bases from V and 6 bases from J; bases unmatched to any gene: 2. Germline loops: CDR1 MGHDK, CDR2 SYGVNS. This CDR3 contains 13 residues. The CDR3 region has the DNA TGTGCCAGCAGTCCGACAGGGGCCGGGGAGCTGTTTTTT. This encodes CASSPTGAGELFF.

The chain has TRBV7-9 and TRBJ2-1, with 7 bases lining up with TRBD2. Germline V gives CDR1 SEHNR, CDR2 FQNEAQ (reference sequence). V gave up 0 bases and J gave up 4 bases; unmatched junction bases: 6. This CDR3 comprises 16 residues. CDR3 loop: CASSLAAGLRYNEQFF. The CDR3 bases are TGTGCCAGCAGCTTAGCCGCGGGACTACGATACAATGAGCAGTTCTTC. The variable domain in full, completed from reference TRBV7-9 and TRBJ2-1, reads DTGVSQNPRHKITKRGQNVTFRCDPISEHNRLYWYRQTLGQGPEFLTYFQNEAQLEKSRLLSDRFSAERPKGSFSTLEIQRTEQGDSAMYLCASSLAAGLRYNEQFFGPGTRLTVL.

This chain joins TRBV7-2 and TRBJ1-6; TRBD1 aligns across 10 bases. V shed 0 bases, J shed 9 bases, and the junction held 2 bases outside the gene matches. Germline CDR1 and CDR2: SGHTA and FQGNSA. The CDR3 sequence is 15 residues long. This CDR3 reads CASSLAGDRGSPLHF. The CDR3 coding sequence is TGTGCCAGCAGCTTAGCTGGGGACAGGGGTTCACCCCTCCACTTT.

This chain links TRBV9 with TRBJ1-2; 7 bases agree with TRBD1. V shed 4 bases, J shed 5 bases, and the junction held 11 bases outside the gene matches. Germline CDR1 reads SGDLS; CDR2 reads YYNGEE. This CDR3 has 15 residues. In nucleotides, the CDR3 is TGTGCCAGCAGCCCGTCCGGACAGGACTCATATGGCTACACCTTC. Protein product: CASSPSGQDSYGYTF.

The V call is TRBV28, the J call TRBJ1-5; tentatively, D is TRBD1 (5 bases). Per the germline V gene, CDR1 is MDHEN and CDR2 is SYDVKM. The CDR3 consists of 17 residues. V was clipped by 1 base and J by 3 bases, with 16 bases between them. CDR3: CASSLFSGGGYNQPQHF. CDR3 nucleotides: TGTGCCAGCAGTTTATTCTCGGGCGGGGGATACAATCAGCCCCAGCATTTT.

This chain links TRBV11-2 with TRBJ1-2; D is uncertain. The length of the CDR3 is 16 residues. V shed 1 base and J shed 7 bases, with 19 bases lying between them. Germline V lookup: CDR1 SGHAT, CDR2 FQNNGV. The CDR3 is CASSLVSPSSSGGYTF. The DNA of the CDR3 is TGTGCCAGCAGCTTAGTCTCCCCCTCCAGTTCTGGTGGCTACACCTTC.

This rearrangement joins TRBV10-2 to TRBJ2-7; tentative D call: TRBD2 (5 bases). The CDR3 sequence is 21 residues long. With 2 bases removed from V and 7 bases from J, the gap between germline ends came to 36 bases. Germline CDR1 reads WSHSY; CDR2 reads SAAADI. The CDR3 region is CASSEPLLVLPTTILRREQYF. The DNA for the CDR3 is TGCGCCAGCAGTGAGCCACTACTAGTCTTGCCAACGACGATCTTACGTCGGGAGCAGTACTTC.

The chain has TRBV20-1 and TRBJ2-5; 7 bases line up with TRBD1. This CDR3 comprises 14 residues. CDR1 is DFQATT, CDR2 SNEGSKA, per germline (reference sequence). V dropped 3 bases and J dropped 8; count of bases not matched to a gene: 12. The DNA of the CDR3 is TGCAGTGCTAGTCCGGGACAGTACGGTACTACCCAGTACTTC. It specifies CSASPGQYGTTQYF.